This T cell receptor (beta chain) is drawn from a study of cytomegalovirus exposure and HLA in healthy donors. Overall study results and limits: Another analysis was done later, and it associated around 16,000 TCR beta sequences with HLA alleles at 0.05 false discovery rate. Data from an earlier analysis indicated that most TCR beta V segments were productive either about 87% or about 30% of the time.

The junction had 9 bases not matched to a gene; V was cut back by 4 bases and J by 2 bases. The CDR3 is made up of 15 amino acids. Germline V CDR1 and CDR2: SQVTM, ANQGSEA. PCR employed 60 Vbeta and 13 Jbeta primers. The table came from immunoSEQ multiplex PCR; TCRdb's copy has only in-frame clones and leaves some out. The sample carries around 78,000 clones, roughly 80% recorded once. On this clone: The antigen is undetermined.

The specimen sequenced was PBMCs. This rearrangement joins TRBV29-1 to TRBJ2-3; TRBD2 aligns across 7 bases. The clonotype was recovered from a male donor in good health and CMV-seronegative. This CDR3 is CSVGLSGAVTDTQYF. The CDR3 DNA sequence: TGCAGCGTTGGGCTGAGCGGGGCCGTCACAGATACGCAGTATTTT.